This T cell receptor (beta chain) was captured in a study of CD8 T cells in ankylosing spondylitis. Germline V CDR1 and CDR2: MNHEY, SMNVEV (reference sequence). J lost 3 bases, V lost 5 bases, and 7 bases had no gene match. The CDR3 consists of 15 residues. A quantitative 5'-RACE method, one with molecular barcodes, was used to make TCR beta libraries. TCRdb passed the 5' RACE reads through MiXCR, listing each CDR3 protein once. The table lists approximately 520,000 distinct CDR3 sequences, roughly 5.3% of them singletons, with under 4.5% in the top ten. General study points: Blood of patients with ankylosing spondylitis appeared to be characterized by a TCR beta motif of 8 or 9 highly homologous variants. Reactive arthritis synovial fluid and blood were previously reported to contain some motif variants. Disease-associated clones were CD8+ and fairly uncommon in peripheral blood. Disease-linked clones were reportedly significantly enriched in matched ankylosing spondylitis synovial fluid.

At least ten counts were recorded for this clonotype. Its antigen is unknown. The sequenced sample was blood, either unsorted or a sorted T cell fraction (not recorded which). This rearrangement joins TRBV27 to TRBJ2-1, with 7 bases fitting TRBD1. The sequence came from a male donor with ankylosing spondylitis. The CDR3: CASSPATGLYNEQFF. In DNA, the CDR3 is TGTGCCAGCAGTCCAGCGACAGGGCTCTACAATGAGCAGTTCTTC.